The 26 T cell receptor beta chains reported below all come from one sample, sequenced in a study of regulatory T cells in long-lasting Graves disease. Time point indicated: persistent/refractory GD, antithyroid drugs over 5 years with positive TRAb. PBMC RNA served as the TCR library source. Both iRepertoire HTBI primers and Arm-PCR of CDR3 regions were used to build the TCR beta libraries. TCRdb re-derived calls from the multiplex PCR reads in MiXCR, one entry per CDR3 protein. Of about 340,000 distinct CDR3 sequences in the sample, around 19% were seen once. The sequencing here drew on peripheral blood mononuclear cells (PBMCs), taken when the disease was refractory, from a patient treated with antithyroid drugs. Receptor source: a female donor with Graves disease.

This clonotype has ten or more counts. This sequence joins TRBV7-6 and TRBJ1-4; D not certain. Trimming took off 1 base at V and 0 bases at J, with 9 bases between the two ends. The CDR3 sequence is 16 residues long. Germline values: CDR1 SGHVS, CDR2 FNYEAQ. The CDR3 loop is CASSLEGPTTNEKLFF. The CDR3, as DNA: TGTGCCAGCAGCTTAGAGGGCCCGACAACTAATGAAAAACTGTTTTTT.

This clonotype has more than one count but fewer than ten. The rearrangement uses TRBV18 and TRBJ1-2; D is ambiguous. From germline, CDR1 is KGHSH and CDR2 LQKENI. The length of the CDR3 is 14 residues. V lost 3 bases, J lost 3 bases, and 11 bases lay in between. CDR3 in DNA: TGTGCCAGCTCACCGTTTCAGGAATACTATGGCTACACCTTC. Encoded protein: CASSPFQEYYGYTF. Variable domain in full (rest from reference TRBV18 and TRBJ1-2): NAGVMQNPRHLVRRRGQEARLRCSPMKGHSHVYWYRQLPEEGLKFMVYLQKENIIDESGMPKERFSAEFPKEGPSILRIQQVVRGDSAAYFCASSPFQEYYGYTFGSGTRLTVV.

Ten or more counts support this clonotype. The V and J genes are TRBV9 and TRBJ1-5; D remains unclear. The CDR3 runs to 14 residues. The germline gives CDR1 SGDLS, CDR2 YYNGEE. Trimming cost V 0 bases and J 0 bases, with 4 bases left between them. CDR3 in amino acids: CASSVDGSNQPQHF. The CDR3 DNA sequence: TGTGCCAGCAGCGTAGACGGTAGCAATCAGCCCCAGCATTTT.

This clonotype occurred many times. The rearrangement uses TRBV30 and TRBJ2-7, with D possibly being TRBD2 (7 bases). The CDR3 is 12 amino acids. V lost 0 bases, J lost 5 bases, and 8 bases lay in between. The germline V gene encodes CDR1 GTSNPN and CDR2 SVGIG (reference sequence). The CDR3 DNA follows: TGTGCCTGGAGTGTGGGGGGGCACGAGCAGTACTTC. Translating it yields CAWSVGGHEQYF.

At least ten counts were recorded for this clonotype. This chain uses TRBV11-2 with TRBJ1-1; D might be TRBD1 (5 bases). This CDR3 has 14 amino acids. Trimming stripped 5 bases from V and 11 bases from J, with 21 bases between. The germline gives CDR1 SGHAT, CDR2 FQNNGV. The CDR3 bases are TGTGCCAGCAGCAACATCGGCGGTAGAGGGGAGGCTTTCTTT. This sequence encodes CASSNIGGRGEAFF.

This clonotype was seen many times. The rearrangement links TRBV3-1 to TRBJ2-7; maybe TRBD1 (5 bases). Germline V lookup: CDR1 LGHDT, CDR2 YNNKEL (reference sequence). This CDR3 comprises 15 residues. The V end lost 1 base, the J end lost 6 bases, and 16 bases lay between the germline ends. The CDR3 here is CASSQVGAGFSEQYF. CDR3 in DNA: TGTGCCAGCAGCCAAGTTGGGGCAGGGTTTAGCGAGCAGTACTTC.

This chain joins TRBV12-3 or TRBV12-4 and TRBJ1-2; 7 nucleotides agree with TRBD1. V lost 5 bases, J lost 8 bases, and 11 bases stayed unmatched. The CDR3 totals 14 residues. The CDR3 bases are TGTGCCAGCAGTCCCGACAGGGACGGGCGGGGCTACACCTTC. Its translation is CASSPDRDGRGYTF.

This clonotype was seen a few times. The genes are TRBV9 and TRBJ2-6; D is possibly TRBD2 (5 bases). CDR1 and CDR2 (germline): SGDLS, YYNGEE. Trimming stripped 1 base from V and 2 bases from J, with 16 bases between. CDR3 length: 18 amino acids. The CDR3 loop is CASSVQSRTAPGANVLTF. The CDR3 bases are TGTGCCAGCAGCGTACAGTCAAGGACTGCCCCTGGGGCCAACGTCCTGACTTTC.

The chain has TRBV6-2 or TRBV6-3 and TRBJ1-6; D is uncertain. Germline values: CDR1 MNHEY, CDR2 SVGEGT. Deletions cut 8 bases from V and 4 bases from J, with 9 bases between. This CDR3 is 13 amino acids long. As DNA, the CDR3 is TGTGCCAGCGCGACGGATTATAATTCACCCCTCCACTTT. Its protein product is CASATDYNSPLHF.

This clonotype was seen more than once but under ten times. The chain combines TRBV5-1 with TRBJ2-6; D is uncertain. V was pared by 4 bases and J by 0 bases, with 11 bases between. Germline V gene lookup returns CDR1 SGHRS and CDR2 YFSETQ. The CDR3 runs to 16 residues. Here the CDR3 reads CASSRGAHSGANVLTF. In DNA, the CDR3 is TGCGCCAGCAGCAGAGGCGCGCACTCTGGGGCCAACGTCCTGACTTTC.

This clonotype was counted ten times or more. One end of the junction does not line up with germline, which may come from a read error. In nucleotides, the CDR3 is TGTGCCAGCAGCTTAGGAGTCTCTGAAGCTTTCTTT. Amino acids: CASSLGVSEAFF. V gene TRBV12-3 or TRBV12-4 combines with J gene TRBJ1-1; the D is unclear. The CDR3 sequence is 12 residues long.

This clonotype has ten or more counts. The rearrangement links TRBV28 to TRBJ1-5; D gene uncertain. V shed 2 bases and J shed 9 bases, with 14 bases lying between them. The CDR3 consists of 14 residues. Per germline, CDR1 MDHEN and CDR2 SYDVKM. The chain's CDR3 is CASSLGPRSGPQHF. The CDR3 DNA reads TGTGCCAGCAGTTTAGGCCCAAGAAGTGGGCCCCAGCATTTT. The variable domain in full, with the rest retrieved from reference TRBV28 and TRBJ1-5, is DVKVTQSSRYLVKRTGEKVFLECVQDMDHENMFWYRQDPGLGLRLIYFSYDVKMKEKGDIPEGYSVSREKKERFSLILESASTNQTSMYLCASSLGPRSGPQHFGDGTRLSIL.

This clonotype was recorded many times. The DNA of the CDR3 is TGCAGTGCTCCTCTAACGACAGACTATGGCTACACCTTC. It translates to CSAPLTTDYGYTF. The chain carries TRBV20-1 and TRBJ1-2; possible D gene TRBD1, 5 bases. This CDR3 has 13 residues. Germline V gene sequence: CDR1 DFQATT, CDR2 SNEGSKA (reference sequence). V shed 5 bases and J shed 3 bases, with 13 bases lying between them.

The chain employs TRBV5-1 and TRBJ2-1; the match to TRBD2 covers 13 bases. V lost 4 bases, J lost 8 bases, and 18 bases stayed unmatched. Germline values: CDR1 SGHRS, CDR2 YFSETQ. The CDR3 has 19 residues. Written as DNA, the CDR3 is TGCGCCAGCAGCCGCCCGATGACTAGCGGGGGGTTCGATGGTGATGAGCAGTTCTTC. It encodes CASSRPMTSGGFDGDEQFF.

The table lists this clonotype with many counts. This chain uses TRBV30 with TRBJ1-2; 9 bases line up with TRBD1. V dropped 2 bases and J dropped 4; count of bases not matched to a gene: 8. CDR1 is GTSNPN, CDR2 SVGIG, per germline (reference sequence). The CDR3 runs to 15 residues. CDR3 nucleotide sequence: TGTGCCTGGAGTCCAACAGGGGGCTGGGTCTATGGCTACACCTTC. Its protein product is CAWSPTGGWVYGYTF.

This clonotype was counted between two and nine times. J is TRBJ1-2 and V is TRBV4-3, with no clear D. The CDR3 sequence is 19 residues long. The V gene lost 1 base and the J gene lost 4 bases, with 25 bases spanning the gap. The germline gives CDR1 LGHNA, CDR2 YSLEER. The CDR3 DNA reads as TGCGCCAGCAGCCAAGCCCCTCTCCCTCCGGGCAGTGGATCCTATGGCTACACCTTC. It encodes CASSQAPLPPGSGSYGYTF.

As to this clonotype: Sequence at one end of the junction differs from germline and may be a read error. V gene TRBV19 combines with J gene TRBJ1-2; TRBD1 might be the D (5 bases). Germline values: CDR1 LNHDA, CDR2 SQIVND (reference sequence). The CDR3 covers 14 residues. The CDR3 is CASSSDRDSLLVSF. As DNA, the CDR3 is TGTGCCAGTAGTTCGGACCGGGACTCCCTCTTGGTCTCCTTC.

This clonotype was picked up many times. V usage is TRBV11-2 and J usage is TRBJ1-4; D not certain. The CDR3 extends over 14 amino acids. Trimming took 5 bases from V and 7 from J, leaving 14 bases between them. Germline-derived CDR1 and CDR2 are SGHAT and FQNNGV. The CDR3 is CASSPPVGGEKLFF. The CDR3 DNA reads TGTGCCAGCAGCCCGCCTGTGGGAGGTGAAAAACTGTTTTTT.

The rearrangement links TRBV12-5 to TRBJ2-5; 7 nucleotides line up with TRBD1. Unmatched junction bases numbered 13, after V lost 1 base and J lost 2 bases. This CDR3 has 18 residues. CDR1 is LGHNT, CDR2 FRNRAP, per germline. For the CDR3, the DNA is TGTGCTAGTGGTTTGGATTCCGGGACAGAGAAATATCAAGAGACCCAGTACTTC. Its protein product is CASGLDSGTEKYQETQYF.

This clonotype has more than one count but fewer than ten. This chain links TRBV19 with TRBJ1-2, with 7 bases matching TRBD1. Germline V CDR1 and CDR2: LNHDA, SQIVND (reference sequence). CDR3 length equals 14 residues. The V segment lost 3 bases and the J segment 4 bases; nucleotides outside the gene matches: 5. CDR3 sequence (DNA): TGTGCCAGTAGTATGGAGGGGGCGGGCTATGGCTACACCTTC. This encodes CASSMEGAGYGYTF.

J is TRBJ2-7 and V is TRBV6-1, with D maybe TRBD2 (7 bases). V dropped 7 bases and J dropped 4 bases, with 17 bases sitting between them. This CDR3 has 14 residues. CDR1 is MNHNS and CDR2 is SASEGT in the germline V gene. The chain's CDR3 is CASTRRGGRYEQYF. The CDR3 region has the DNA TGTGCCAGCACTCGGAGGGGGGGCCGTTACGAGCAGTACTTC.

This clonotype was seen at least ten times. Germline and junction disagree at one end, which may indicate a read error. The chain carries TRBV5-1 and TRBJ2-7, with 8 bases fitting TRBD1. The CDR3 is 14 amino acids. Germline-derived CDR1 and CDR2 are SGHRS and YFSETQ. CDR3: CASSLVGQDREQYF. The CDR3 coding sequence is TGTGCCAGCAGCTTGGTGGGACAGGATAGGGAGCAGTACTTC.

The chain is built from TRBV20-1 and TRBJ1-3; D not certain. Germline lookup yields CDR1 DFQATT and CDR2 SNEGSKA (reference sequence). CDR3 size: 14 residues. V lost 0 bases to trimming and J lost 0 bases, with 6 bases between them. Here the CDR3 DNA reads TGCAGTGCTAGAGACCCGAACTCTGGAAACACCATATATTTT. Protein sequence: CSARDPNSGNTIYF.

The V gene is TRBV2, the J gene TRBJ2-5; TRBD1 agrees at 9 bases. The V gene's germline CDR1 is SNHLY and CDR2 FYNNEI. Trimming took 4 bases from V and 5 from J; bases not matched to a gene: 5. The CDR3 sequence is 14 residues long. The CDR3 DNA reads as TGTGCCAGCAGTGGGACAGGGGTTCGGGAGACCCAGTACTTC. Its translation is CASSGTGVRETQYF. Complete variable domain (other parts from reference TRBV2 and TRBJ2-5): EPEVTQTPSHQVTQMGQEVILRCVPISNHLYFYWYRQILGQKVEFLVSFYNNEISEKSEIFDDQFSVERPDGSNFTLKIRSTKLEDSAMYFCASSGTGVRETQYFGPGTRLLVL.

Ten or more counts support this clonotype. This chain links TRBV19 with TRBJ1-2; 8 nucleotides agree with TRBD1. The germline V gene has CDR1 LNHDA and CDR2 SQIVND (reference sequence). There are 15 residues in the CDR3. V dropped 3 bases and J dropped 4; count of bases not matched to a gene: 7. CDR3 nucleotide sequence: TGTGCCAGTAGTATGGGACAGGACAGAATCTATGGCTACACCTTC. This encodes CASSMGQDRIYGYTF.

This clonotype was observed at least ten times. The chain has TRBV3-1 and TRBJ1-6; perhaps TRBD1 as D (5 bases). Germline assignment: CDR1 LGHDT and CDR2 YNNKEL (reference sequence). Between the trimmed V and J ends, which lost 4 bases and 7 bases, there was a span of 14 bases. CDR3 length equals 15 residues. CDR3 in DNA: TGTGCCAGCAGCCCAGGTGGGACGAGAAATTCACCCCTCCACTTT. The encoded protein is CASSPGGTRNSPLHF.